Each of the 5 T cell receptor beta chains below was sequenced from the same sample in a study of CD8+ T cells in alopecia areata. Once RNA had been extracted, it was reverse transcribed into cDNA to act as the sequencing template. Only in-frame clones appear in the TCRdb table, and some are missing; sequencing was by immunoSEQ multiplex PCR. Among about 23,000 clones, around half were seen once, and the ten largest hold under 35%. Source material: NKG2D-high CD8+ T cells sorted from blood. The origin of the receptors is a human donor with alopecia areata.

This clone has just a few counts. The chain links TRBV29-1 to TRBJ1-1; D ambiguous. V lost 1 base, J lost 3 bases, and 12 bases lay in between. Germline values: CDR1 SQVTM, CDR2 ANQGSEA. The CDR3 is 14 residues long. DNA of the CDR3: TGCAGCGTTGAAGGGTGGGAGGGCTACACTGAAGCTTTCTTT. It yields the protein CSVEGWEGYTEAFF.

The chain uses TRBV4-1 and TRBJ2-1; 8 bases are shared with TRBD1. Losses at the gene ends were 4 bases for V and 6 bases for J; bases not matched to a gene: 8. Looked up from germline, CDR1 is MGHRA and CDR2 is YSYEKL. The CDR3 runs to 15 residues. The CDR3 region is CASSPRGQASNEQFF. CDR3 coding DNA: TGCGCCAGCAGCCCAAGGGGACAGGCGTCCAATGAGCAGTTCTTC.

This clone occurred a few times. The chain uses TRBV14 and TRBJ2-3; D gene uncertain. This CDR3 comprises 14 residues. The germline V and J ends were trimmed by 1 base and 2 bases, with 7 bases remaining between them. The germline gives CDR1 SGHDN, CDR2 FVKESK. In nucleotides, the CDR3 is TGTGCCAGCAGCCAAGCCAGGCACACAGATACGCAGTATTTT. Its protein product is CASSQARHTDTQYF.

V usage is TRBV6-1 and J usage is TRBJ2-1; possibly TRBD2 for D (6 bases). The germline V gene encodes CDR1 MNHNS and CDR2 SASEGT. V was clipped by 1 base and J by 0 bases, with 25 bases between them. CDR3 length: 21 residues. In nucleotides, the CDR3 is TGTGCCAGCAGTGAAGTAGGCGGCGGACCGGGAGAGCGGAGCTCCTACAATGAGCAGTTCTTC. Protein: CASSEVGGGPGERSSYNEQFF.

CDR3 bases: TGTGCCAGCAGCCCATTTGCCGGGACAGACTACGAGCAGTACTTC. This sequence encodes CASSPFAGTDYEQYF. This sequence joins TRBV7-6 and TRBJ2-7; 7 bases are a match to TRBD1. The CDR3 loop spans 15 amino acids. Per the germline V gene, CDR1 is SGHVS and CDR2 is FNYEAQ. V lost 5 bases and J lost 3; bases outside the gene matches: 10.